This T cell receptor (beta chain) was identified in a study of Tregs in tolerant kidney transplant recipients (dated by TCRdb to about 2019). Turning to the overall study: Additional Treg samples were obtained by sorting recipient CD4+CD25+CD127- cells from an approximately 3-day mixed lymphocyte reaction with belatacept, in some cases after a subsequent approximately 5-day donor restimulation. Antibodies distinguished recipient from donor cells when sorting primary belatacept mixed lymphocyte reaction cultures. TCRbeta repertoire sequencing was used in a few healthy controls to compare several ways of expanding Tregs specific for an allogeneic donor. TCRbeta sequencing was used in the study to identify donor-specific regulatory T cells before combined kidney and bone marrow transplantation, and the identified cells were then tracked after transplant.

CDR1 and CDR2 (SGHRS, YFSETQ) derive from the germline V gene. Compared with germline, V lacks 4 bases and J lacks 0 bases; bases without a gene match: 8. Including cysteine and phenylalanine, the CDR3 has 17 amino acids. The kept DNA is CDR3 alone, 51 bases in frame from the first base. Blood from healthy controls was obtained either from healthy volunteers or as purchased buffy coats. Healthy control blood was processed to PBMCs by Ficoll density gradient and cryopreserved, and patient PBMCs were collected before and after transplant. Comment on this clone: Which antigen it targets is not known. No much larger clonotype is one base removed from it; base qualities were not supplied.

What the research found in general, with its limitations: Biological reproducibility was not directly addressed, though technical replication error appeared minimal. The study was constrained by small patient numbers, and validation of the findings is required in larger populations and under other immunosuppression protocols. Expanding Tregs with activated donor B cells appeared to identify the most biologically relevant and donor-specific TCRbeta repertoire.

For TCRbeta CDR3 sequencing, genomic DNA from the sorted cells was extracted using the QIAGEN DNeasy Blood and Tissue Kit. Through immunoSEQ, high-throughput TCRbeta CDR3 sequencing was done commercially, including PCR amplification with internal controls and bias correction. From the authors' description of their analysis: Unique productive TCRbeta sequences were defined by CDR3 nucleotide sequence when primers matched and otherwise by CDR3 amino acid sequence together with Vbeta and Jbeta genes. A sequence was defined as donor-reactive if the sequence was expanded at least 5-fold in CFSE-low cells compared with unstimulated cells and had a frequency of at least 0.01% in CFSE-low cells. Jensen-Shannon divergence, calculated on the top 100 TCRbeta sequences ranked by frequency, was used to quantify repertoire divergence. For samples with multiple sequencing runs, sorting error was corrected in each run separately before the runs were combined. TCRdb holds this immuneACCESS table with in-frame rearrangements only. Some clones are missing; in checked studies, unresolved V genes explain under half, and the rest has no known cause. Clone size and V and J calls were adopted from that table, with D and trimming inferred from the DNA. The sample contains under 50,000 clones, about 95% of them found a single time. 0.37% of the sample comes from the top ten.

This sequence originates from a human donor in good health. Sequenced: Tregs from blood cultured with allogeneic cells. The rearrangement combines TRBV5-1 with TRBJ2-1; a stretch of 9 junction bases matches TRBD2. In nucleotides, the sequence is TGCGCCAGCAGCCCCTTAGCGGGAGCTACCTCCTACAATGAGCAGTTCTTC. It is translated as CASSPLAGATSYNEQFF.